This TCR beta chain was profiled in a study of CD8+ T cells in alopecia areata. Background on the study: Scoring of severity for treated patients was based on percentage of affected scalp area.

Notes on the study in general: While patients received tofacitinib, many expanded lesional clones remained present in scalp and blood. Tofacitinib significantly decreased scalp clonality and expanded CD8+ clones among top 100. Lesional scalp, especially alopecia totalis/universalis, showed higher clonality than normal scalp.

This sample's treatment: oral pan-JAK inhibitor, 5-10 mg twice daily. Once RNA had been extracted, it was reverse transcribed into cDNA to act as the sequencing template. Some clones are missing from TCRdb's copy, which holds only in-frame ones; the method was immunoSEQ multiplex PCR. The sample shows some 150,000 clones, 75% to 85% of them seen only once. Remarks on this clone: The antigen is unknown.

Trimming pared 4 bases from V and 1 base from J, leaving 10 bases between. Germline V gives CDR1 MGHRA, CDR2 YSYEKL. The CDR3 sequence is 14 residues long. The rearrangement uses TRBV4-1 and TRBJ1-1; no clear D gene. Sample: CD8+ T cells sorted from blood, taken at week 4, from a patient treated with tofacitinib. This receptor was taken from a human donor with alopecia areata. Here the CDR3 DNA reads TGCGCCAGCAGCCTCGAGGCTGGGAACACTGAAGCTTTCTTT. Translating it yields CASSLEAGNTEAFF.